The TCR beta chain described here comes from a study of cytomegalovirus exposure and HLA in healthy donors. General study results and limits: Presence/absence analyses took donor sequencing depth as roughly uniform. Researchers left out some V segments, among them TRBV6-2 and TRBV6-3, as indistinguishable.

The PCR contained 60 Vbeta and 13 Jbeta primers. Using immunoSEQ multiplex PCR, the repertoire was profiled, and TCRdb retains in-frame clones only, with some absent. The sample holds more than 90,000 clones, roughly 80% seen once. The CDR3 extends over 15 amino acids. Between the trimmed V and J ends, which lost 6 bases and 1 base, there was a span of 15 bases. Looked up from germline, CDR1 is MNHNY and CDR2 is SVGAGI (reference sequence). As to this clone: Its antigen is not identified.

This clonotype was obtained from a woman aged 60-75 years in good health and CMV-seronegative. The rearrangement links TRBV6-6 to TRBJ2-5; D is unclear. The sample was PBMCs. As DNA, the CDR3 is TGTGCCAGCAGCCCTTACCGGGTGCCCCAAGAGACCCAGTACTTC. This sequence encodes CASSPYRVPQETQYF.